This T cell receptor (beta chain) emerged from a study of molecular identifiers for immune sequencing clone quantification. Overall study: Within a replicate experiment, RNA obtained from either about 21,000 or 97,000 naive CD8 cells was divided into five aliquots, and four of those aliquots were then sequenced.

CDR3 size: 17 residues. In germline, CDR1 is LNHNV, CDR2 YYDKDF (reference sequence). V was shortened by 1 base and J by 1 base, with 15 bases between the two germline ends. TCRdb re-derived calls from the PCR reads in MiXCR, one entry per CDR3 protein. The table includes some 650,000 distinct CDR3 sequences, about 20% detected once. This chain links TRBV15 with TRBJ2-3; a weak D match, TRBD1 (5 bases). The sequence came from a human donor in good health. Some libraries in this study had Jurkat cell RNA spiked in. The sequenced sample consisted of naive CD8+ T cells from blood, with Jurkat cell RNA spiked in. Described subset: FACS-sorted CD8+CD4-CCR7+CD45RA+ naive T cells. The CDR3 loop reads CATSRGGLDIGTDTQYF. The CDR3 DNA sequence: TGTGCCACCAGCAGAGGGGGTTTGGACATTGGCACAGATACGCAGTATTTT.